These T cell receptor beta chains were read from a single sample in a study of monozygotic twins with inflammatory bowel disease. TCRdb reworked the 5' RACE reads into one entry per CDR3 protein, no DNA. The table gives over 350,000 distinct CDR3 sequences; the top ten clones make up 2.6% of it. The sample taken for sequencing was blood. These receptors were collected from a human donor with ulcerative colitis or Crohn's disease, or a healthy co-twin of an affected twin (not recorded which). The CDR3 runs from the conserved cysteine through the conserved F or W.

>TRBV6-5|TRBJ1-2
CASSYSSSTHGYTF
>TRBV4-1|TRBJ1-2
CASSRNLPGQGRGNGYTF
>TRBV20-1|TRBJ2-7
CSVGGSSYEQYF
>TRBV6-5|TRBJ1-2
CASSYSDYDRVYGYTF
>TRBV7-2|TRBJ2-5
CASSPRLAGGQETQYF
>TRBV24-1|TRBJ1-1
CATRGTGATEAFF
>TRBV7-9|TRBJ1-2
CASSFPGAGDYGYTF
>TRBV18|TRBJ1-2
CASSPPGLNYGYTF
>TRBV5-1|TRBJ2-7
CASSLAVYSYEQYF
>TRBV20-1|TRBJ2-3
CSAGGPSTDTQYF
>TRBV7-9|TRBJ1-5
CASSSQGVGSQPQHF
>TRBV6-5|TRBJ2-7
CASSYSGVPLDF
>TRBV5-1|TRBJ1-4
CASSFEGGGGEKLFF
>TRBV7-2|TRBJ1-5
CASSFSIAAGYQPQHF
>TRBV20-1|TRBJ2-7
CSASGGIEQYF
>TRBV6-1|TRBJ1-2
CASRRRPTGNSGGYTF
>TRBV5-1|TRBJ2-7
CASSLGQGAREQYF
>TRBV19|TRBJ1-5
CASSMSDGAKHF
>TRBV30|TRBJ2-6
CAWTDSWQLSGANVLTF
>TRBV6-5|TRBJ2-1
CASSFPGLILGNEQFF
>TRBV15|TRBJ2-5
CATSRERQYGQYF
>TRBV7-9|TRBJ1-4
CATSPGSSEKLFF
>TRBV20-1|TRBJ1-2
CSAREVGYDGYTF
>TRBV5-6|TRBJ2-7
CASSRTSSYEQYF
>TRBV15|TRBJ2-7
CATSTAYEQYF
>TRBV3-1|TRBJ1-1
CASSQDSGGWNEAFF
>TRBV27|TRBJ2-1
CASSWGGGDNEQFF
>TRBV5-1|TRBJ1-2
CASSFTTATNYGYTF
>TRBV28|TRBJ2-7
CASRAGGASYEQYF
>TRBV11-2|TRBJ1-2
CASSTGQPFGGYTF
>TRBV7-9|TRBJ1-1
CASNLNRGMNTEAFF
>TRBV3-1|TRBJ2-1
CASSQGTGGLYEQFF
>TRBV6-5|TRBJ1-2
CASSYLGAGGYTF
>TRBV5-1|TRBJ2-3
CASSLGAGFRDTQYF
>TRBV5-6|TRBJ2-4
CASSRARGAKNIQYF
>TRBV12-3/TRBV12-4|TRBJ1-2
CASSGTDYGYTF
>TRBV10-2|TRBJ1-1
CASSESQGAWELDTEAFF
>TRBV5-1|TRBJ1-1
CASSFLTQGSTEAFF
>TRBV5-4|TRBJ2-5
CASSPGGTWETQYF
>TRBV12-3/TRBV12-4|TRBJ2-1
CASSPANSAGSEQFF
>TRBV27|TRBJ2-1
CASSFRLAGAYSTTYNEQFF
>TRBV30|TRBJ2-1
CAWVAGHNEQFF
>TRBV7-2|TRBJ1-5
CASSLVREVNQPQHF